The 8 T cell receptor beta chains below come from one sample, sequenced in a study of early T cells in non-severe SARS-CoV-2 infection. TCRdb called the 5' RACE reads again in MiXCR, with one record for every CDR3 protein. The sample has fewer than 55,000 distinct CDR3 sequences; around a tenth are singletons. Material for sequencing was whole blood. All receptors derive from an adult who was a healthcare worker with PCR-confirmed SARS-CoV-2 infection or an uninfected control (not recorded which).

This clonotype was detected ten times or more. The CDR3 here is CASSFDRTDTQYF. CDR3 bases: TGTGCCAGCAGCTTCGATCGCACAGATACGCAGTATTTT. The genes are TRBV7-3 and TRBJ2-3; D is ambiguous. Between the trimmed V and J ends, which lost 3 bases and 1 base, there was a span of 5 bases. The CDR3 has 13 amino acids. Per the germline V gene, CDR1 is SGHTA and CDR2 is FQGTGA.

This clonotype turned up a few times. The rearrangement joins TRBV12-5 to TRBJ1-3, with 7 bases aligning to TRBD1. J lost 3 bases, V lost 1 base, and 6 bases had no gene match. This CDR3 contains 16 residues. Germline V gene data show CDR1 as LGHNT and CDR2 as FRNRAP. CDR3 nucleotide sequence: TGTGCTAGTGGTTTGGATATACAGGGGTATGGAAACACCATATATTTT. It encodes CASGLDIQGYGNTIYF.

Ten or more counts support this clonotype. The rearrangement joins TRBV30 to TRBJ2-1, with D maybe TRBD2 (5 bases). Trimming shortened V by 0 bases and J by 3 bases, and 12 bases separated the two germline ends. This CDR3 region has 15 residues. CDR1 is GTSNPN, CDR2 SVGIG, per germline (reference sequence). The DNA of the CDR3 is TGTGCCTGGAGTGTGGACGGGATAGGCTACAATGAGCAGTTCTTC. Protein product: CAWSVDGIGYNEQFF.

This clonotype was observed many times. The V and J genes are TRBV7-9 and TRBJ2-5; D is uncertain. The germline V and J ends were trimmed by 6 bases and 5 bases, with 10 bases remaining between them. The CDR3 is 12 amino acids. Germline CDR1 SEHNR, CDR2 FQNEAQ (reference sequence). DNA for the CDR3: TGTGCCAGCAGTTCTCTACCGGAGACCCAGTACTTC. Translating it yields CASSSLPETQYF.

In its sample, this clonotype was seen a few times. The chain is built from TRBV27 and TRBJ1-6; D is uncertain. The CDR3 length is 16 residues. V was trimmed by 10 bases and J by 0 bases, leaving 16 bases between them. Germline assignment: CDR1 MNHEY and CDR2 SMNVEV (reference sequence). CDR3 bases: TGTGCCATCTTATCTTATGGGAGCTCCTATAATTCACCCCTCCACTTT. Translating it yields CAILSYGSSYNSPLHF.

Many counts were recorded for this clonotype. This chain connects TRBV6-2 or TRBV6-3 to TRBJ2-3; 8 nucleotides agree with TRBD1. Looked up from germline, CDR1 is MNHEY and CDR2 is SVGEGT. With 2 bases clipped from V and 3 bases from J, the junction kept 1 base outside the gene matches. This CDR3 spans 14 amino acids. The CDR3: CASSYRDRTDTQYF. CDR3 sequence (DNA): TGTGCCAGCAGTTACCGGGACAGGACAGATACGCAGTATTTT.

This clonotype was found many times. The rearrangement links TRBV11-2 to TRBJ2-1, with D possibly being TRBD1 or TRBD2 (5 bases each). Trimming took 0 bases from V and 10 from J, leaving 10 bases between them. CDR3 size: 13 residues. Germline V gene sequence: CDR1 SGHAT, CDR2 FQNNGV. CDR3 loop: CASSLDYGTEQFF. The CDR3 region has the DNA TGTGCCAGCAGCTTAGATTATGGGACGGAGCAGTTCTTC.

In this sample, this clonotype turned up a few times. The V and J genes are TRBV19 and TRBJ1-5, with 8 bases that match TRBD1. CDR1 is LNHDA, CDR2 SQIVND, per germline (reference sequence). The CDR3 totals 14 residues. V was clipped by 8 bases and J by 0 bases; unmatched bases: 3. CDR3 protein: CASSDRGSNQPQHF. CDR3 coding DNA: TGTGCCAGTTCCGACAGGGGTAGCAATCAGCCCCAGCATTTT.